The TCR beta chain described here comes from a study of cytomegalovirus exposure and HLA in healthy donors (dated by TCRdb to about 2017). About the investigation overall: In an earlier analysis of roughly 500 of the donors, approximately 260 Gb of sequence data and 95 million to 130 million unique TCR beta sequences from roughly 200 million T cells were reported. Approximately 300 gigabases of sequencing data and around 85 million unique TCR sequences made up an early release that covered 500 to 700 HLA-typed donors. The genetic ancestry cluster associated with self-reported Caucasian donors included about 81% of the roughly 390 genotyped donors. The study aimed to test whether cataloging public T cell receptors could reveal signatures of past pathogen exposure. The study used immunosequencing to profile the T cell repertoires of around 600 subjects and linked those repertoires to cytomegalovirus serostatus. Besides the first cohort of 666 subjects, a separate validation cohort made up of roughly 130 different subjects was used. High-throughput TCR immunosequencing, statistical association of individual TCRs with disease status, and machine learning were combined to predict cytomegalovirus infection status. In a later analysis, previously published TCR beta repertoires from some 640 donors were re-analyzed and high-resolution HLA genotyping was added so that TCR occurrence patterns could be studied. The later analysis used no new phenotypic data to find candidate immune exposures, relying instead on TCR beta sequences and their occurrence across donors. An earlier analysis of approximately 630 of the donors applied high-throughput TCR beta sequencing to assess whether each TCR beta V gene segment acted as functional or pseudogenic. Donor age, sex, ethnicity and CMV serostatus were collected together with the repertoire data. Genome-wide SNP genotypes for about 65% of the roughly 670 donors were used in a later genetic analysis, which treated that subset as a discovery cohort. Every discovery cohort repertoire had been produced on one sequencing platform. HLA typing included class I and class II loci at four-digit resolution. Typing coverage differed by locus: A, B, C, DRB1 and DQB1 were typed in roughly 629-630 donors, DQA1 in roughly 500, DPA1 in some 600, and DPB1 in 472. Roughly 5 DR-DQ haplotypes were handled as single units for association and clustering because linkage in the cohort was strong. Among roughly 400 genotyped donors of the cohort, an average of roughly 240,000 unique TCR beta nucleotide sequences were sequenced per donor, roughly 20% of them non-productive.

CDR1 and CDR2 (MNHEY, SMNVEV) derive from the germline V gene (reference sequence). The junction carries 12 bases between V and J, which are trimmed by 3 bases and 4 bases respectively. From cysteine to phenylalanine, the CDR3 is 14 amino acids long. The retained sequence is limited to the CDR3, 42 bases, with the frame set at the first base. With regard to this clone: Its target antigen remains unknown. No qualities accompany the bases; no much larger clone lies one base away.

General findings and caveats noted by the study authors: Because counts were too low, about 15 rarely observed V segments, including chromosome 9 orphons, were left out of the earlier analysis of 500 to 650 of the donors. Correlated functional status among segregating V segments might be attributable to linkage disequilibrium, but an unknown experimental factor could not be ruled out. In a later analysis, 15,000 to 20,000 TCR beta sequences were associated with specific HLA alleles at a false discovery rate of 0.05. The cohort was sequenced for TCR beta chains only, and without alpha or paired-chain data the features that could be detected were limited. According to a later genetic analysis, donors in an Asian-associated ancestry cluster had fewer N-insertions in productive TCRs than the approximately 650-donor mean. The study listed 164 TCR beta chains as associated with cytomegalovirus. According to the authors, the approach could potentially be generalized to other disease states and immunological phenotypes. The 87-base-pair reads could not distinguish some IMGT-functional V segments, including TRBV6-2 and TRBV6-3, so those segments were excluded. According to a later analysis, TCR association rates differed among HLA loci, with DRB1 alleles showing the most associated TCRs and HLA-C alleles showing the fewest. For the cohort, immune exposure information was limited to CMV serostatus. Most CMV-associated TCR beta chains appeared to be HLA-restricted in a later analysis, and the HLA associations seemed to be driven largely by CMV exposure. Assigning TCR associations to individual alleles was difficult when HLA alleles, especially DR and DQ, strongly co-occurred. A later analysis found that HLA-associated TCR beta chains were more clonally expanded and had lower generation probabilities than equally common non-associated chains. In an earlier analysis of about 540 of the donors, most TCR beta V segments were observed in productive rearrangements about 87% or about 30% of the time, broadly matching IMGT annotations. In both the original and validation cohorts, the classifier was reported to diagnose cytomegalovirus status with high specificity and sensitivity. Several of the top co-occurrence clusters appeared to be linked to parvovirus B19, influenza, CMV and Epstein-Barr virus, according to a later analysis. Because HLA typing was unavailable for some donors at each locus, only the typed subset was used in association tests. A later genetic analysis associated a missense DCLRE1C variant with V-gene and J-gene trimming of TCR beta chains, and an independent cohort replicated the association. A further reported finding was that TCR beta sequences accurately predicted the HLA-A and HLA-B alleles for most subjects in the first cohort. The presence/absence analyses assumed that sequencing depth was roughly uniform across donors, and that assumption may not be true. In vitro tests confirmed that a few of the cytomegalovirus-associated TCR beta chains recognize cytomegalovirus antigens. While some public TCRs were present in many individuals, most TCR sequences turned up only very rarely across donors. A group of highly shared sequence variants was considered likely to be a technical artifact of the sequencing pipeline.

Library creation used the immunoSEQ multiplex PCR assay. A mixture of 60 forward primers for TCR Vbeta segments and 13 reverse primers for TCR Jbeta segments was used in the multiplex PCR. The CDR3 region of rearranged TCR beta genes was amplified from genomic DNA by a multiplex PCR assay. On the Illumina HiSeq System, the amplified TCR beta libraries were sequenced as 87-base-pair reads. As for the original processing: In a later analysis, some 80 million unique TCR beta chains were counted across the approximately 640 repertoires, and roughly 11 million of these chains were shared by at least two donors. Raw reads were error-corrected and collapsed into unique sequences by a nearest-neighbor algorithm in which closely related sequences were merged to remove PCR and sequencing errors. V, D and J gene segments were assigned by aligning CDR3 sequences to IMGT reference sequences. Each retained sequence needed at least a six-nucleotide match to both a V gene segment and a J gene segment. Rearrangements were classified as productive when the CDR3 lacked stop codons and remained in frame with V and J, and all other rearrangements were classified as non-productive. CDR3 was defined according to IMGT convention as the region running from the second conserved V-encoded cysteine to the conserved J-encoded phenylalanine. The earlier analysis of around 640 of the donors excluded sequences that lacked an unambiguous match to a single V gene segment. In an earlier analysis of around 590 of the donors, a V segment was called functional when productive rearrangements were above 56.7%, and segregating when the standard deviation between donors exceeded 5%. A statistical classification framework was developed to diagnose cytomegalovirus status using the catalog of TCR beta chain sequences. V and J gene assignment, in a later analysis, came from comparing TCR nucleotide sequences with IMGT/GENE-DB human TR gene sequences. Using the TCRdist pipeline, a later analysis assigned CDR3 sequences along with most-parsimonious VDJ recombination scenarios. In a later analysis, each TCR beta chain was defined by its CDR3 amino acid sequence together with its V-gene family, and reads without a unique V-gene family were excluded. As a way to deal with suspected cross-contamination and a sequencing artifact, a later analysis dropped 450 to 600 nucleotide sequences that were highly shared and had low generation probability. A later analysis calculated a clonal expansion index for each public chain from normalized within-repertoire ranks of inferred template counts. In a later analysis, generation probabilities were computed with a VDJ recombination model fitted to out-of-frame rearrangements, and the resulting probabilities were checked against IGoR. Hypergeometric tests were used in a later analysis to score TCR-TCR, TCR-HLA and TCR-CMV co-occurrence, with a repertoire-size bias correction applied to the TCR pairs. False discovery rates were estimated in a later analysis by permuting HLA or CMV assignments 20 times. In a later analysis, co-occurring TCRs were grouped using DBSCAN, and TCRdist sequence similarity was added for clustering within HLA-allele-positive subsets. Repertoires with fewer than 30,000 or more than 120,000 public chains were left out of co-occurrence clustering, as were five repertoires with anomalous nucleotide sharing. TCRdb obtained this table from immuneACCESS and retained in-frame rearrangements with V and J assigned. These tables miss some clones; where compared with another copy, unresolved V genes account for less than half of the shortfall, and the remainder is unexplained. Clone size and the V and J calls come from that table; the DNA yielded D and trimming. The sample table records 90,000 to 120,000 clones; around two thirds of these occur just once. The ten largest clones take up 3% to 4% of the sample.

In total, about 650 healthy bone marrow donors made up the cohort. At the time of sampling, all cohort members were nominally healthy, though unrecorded immune exposures were likely present. The donor was CMV seropositive and was included in the group of some 290 seropositive cohort members. Each donor provided a peripheral blood sample, and peripheral blood mononuclear cells were used for TCR beta sequencing. Genomic DNA was extracted from the blood cell samples with the Qiagen DNeasy Blood Extraction Kit. The receptor chain draws on TRBV27 and TRBJ1-1; the D gene identity is not certain. The specimen was PBMCs. The receptor's source is a man aged 25 to 40 in good health and CMV-seropositive. The nucleotide sequence is given as TGTGCCAGCAGTTTTATGTCCCGGGGCACTGAAGCTTTCTTT. It codes for CASSFMSRGTEAFF.